This entry lists 18 T cell receptor beta chains sequenced from one sample in a study of patients and donors after allogeneic stem cell transplantation. Via MiXCR, TCRdb re-called the RT-PCR reads, giving one row per CDR3 protein. The sample holds roughly 190,000 distinct CDR3 sequences, approximately 41% seen once. Sequences were obtained from blood, either unsorted or a sorted T cell fraction (not recorded which). Receptors were obtained from a human donor who was either an allogeneic HSCT recipient or a stem cell or donor lymphocyte infusion donor (not recorded which). It is not recorded whose cells these are; they may come from a transplant donor.

The chain uses TRBV29-1 and TRBJ2-7; 8 nucleotides agree with TRBD1. The J segment lost 5 bases and the V segment lost 7 bases, leaving 7 bases of the junction unmatched. CDR3 length: 12 residues. CDR1 is SQVTM and CDR2 is ANQGSEA in the germline V gene. The DNA for the CDR3 is TGCAGCGGATCCAGGGGGCGGCACGAGCAGTACTTC. Amino acid sequence: CSGSRGRHEQYF.

This chain connects TRBV7-9 to TRBJ2-3, with 12 nucleotides matching TRBD2. Losses at the gene ends were 5 bases for V and 0 bases for J; bases not matched to a gene: 12. The CDR3 is made up of 19 amino acids. CDR1 and CDR2 from the germline V gene are SEHNR and FQNEAQ (reference sequence). CDR3 DNA: TGTGCCAGCAGCCGGGCCGGACTAGCGGGGATCACTAGCACAGATACGCAGTATTTT. Its translation is CASSRAGLAGITSTDTQYF.

This chain joins TRBV9 and TRBJ2-7; 7 nucleotides line up with TRBD1. Germline CDR1 reads SGDLS; CDR2 reads YYNGEE. The CDR3 length is 16 residues. V was clipped by 7 bases and J by 2 bases; unmatched bases: 15. The CDR3 sequence: CASGSAWDSLPYEQYF. The CDR3 DNA reads TGTGCCAGCGGGTCCGCGTGGGACAGTCTTCCCTACGAGCAGTACTTC.

This clonotype was seen a few times. This rearrangement joins TRBV25-1 to TRBJ2-6; D is ambiguous. CDR1 and CDR2 from the germline V gene are MGHDK and SYGVNS. The CDR3 has 16 residues. With 0 bases removed from V and 1 base from J, the gap between germline ends came to 7 bases. In nucleotides, the CDR3 is TGTGCCAGCAGTGAATACGAAGGGTCTGGGGCCAACGTCCTGACTTTC. Amino acid sequence: CASSEYEGSGANVLTF.

This clonotype was counted between two and nine times. The V call is TRBV5-1, the J call TRBJ1-3; D may be TRBD1 (5 bases). The germline gives CDR1 SGHRS, CDR2 YFSETQ. Trimming pared 4 bases from V and 4 bases from J, leaving 18 bases between. The CDR3 is 16 residues long. CDR3 in DNA: TGCGCCAGCAGCGCCGGGACCTCAGAGGCCGGAAACACCATATATTTT. It codes for CASSAGTSEAGNTIYF.

Only a few counts were recorded for this clonotype. This sequence joins TRBV14 and TRBJ2-1, with TRBD2 identical over 7 bases. Germline V lookup: CDR1 SGHDN, CDR2 FVKESK. Germline trimming cut 1 base from V and 2 bases from J; bases unmatched to any gene: 8. The CDR3 sequence is 17 residues long. The DNA for the CDR3 is TGTGCCAGCAGCCAAGTTCCCCCAGCGGGACCCTACAATGAGCAGTTCTTC. Encoded protein: CASSQVPPAGPYNEQFF.

This clonotype was found a few times. The chain recombines TRBV12-3 or TRBV12-4 with TRBJ2-7, with a possible D match to TRBD2 (6 bases). The CDR3 consists of 15 residues. With 3 bases removed from V and 3 bases from J, the gap between germline ends came to 15 bases. As DNA, the CDR3 is TGTGCCAGCAGTTTTTCGGTGGGACTCCACTACGAGCAGTACTTC. Translation: CASSFSVGLHYEQYF.

The rearrangement joins TRBV14 to TRBJ2-5, with 7 bases matching TRBD2. The junction had 9 bases not matched to a gene; V was cut back by 0 bases and J by 5 bases. From germline, CDR1 is SGHDN and CDR2 FVKESK. This CDR3 is 16 amino acids long. In DNA form, the CDR3 reads TGTGCCAGCAGCCAAGAAGGGCAGCGGGGAAGGGAGACCCAGTACTTC. Translated: CASSQEGQRGRETQYF.

The chain has TRBV25-1 and TRBJ2-5; D is unresolved. The CDR3 totals 14 residues. Trimming pared 3 bases from V and 5 bases from J, leaving 13 bases between. Germline loops: CDR1 MGHDK, CDR2 SYGVNS. The CDR3 loop is CASSENGSWETQYF. The CDR3 coding sequence is TGTGCCAGCAGTGAGAACGGATCTTGGGAGACCCAGTACTTC.

The chain uses TRBV30 and TRBJ2-7, with TRBD1 matching over 10 bases. The J segment lost 3 bases and the V segment lost 0 bases, leaving 8 bases of the junction unmatched. CDR3 length: 16 amino acids. Looked up from germline, CDR1 is GTSNPN and CDR2 is SVGIG (reference sequence). DNA of the CDR3: TGTGCCTGGAGTGTCACCGGGACAGGGGTTTTCTACGAGCAGTACTTC. Amino acid sequence: CAWSVTGTGVFYEQYF. The full variable domain, with the rest looked up from reference TRBV30 and TRBJ2-7, is SQTIHQWPATLVQPVGSPLSLECTVEGTSNPNLYWYRQAAGRGLQLLFYSVGIGQISSEVPQNLSASRPQDRQFILSSKKLLLSDSGFYLCAWSVTGTGVFYEQYFGPGTRLTVT.

The chain has TRBV4-3 and TRBJ2-1; 15 nucleotides match TRBD2. V shed 4 bases, J shed 0 bases, and the junction held 10 bases outside the gene matches. Germline assignment: CDR1 LGHNA and CDR2 YSLEER. There are 20 residues in the CDR3. DNA for the CDR3: TGCGCCAGCAGCCTCTACTCCGGGACTAGCGGGGGGAGCTCCTACAATGAGCAGTTCTTC. Translating it yields CASSLYSGTSGGSSYNEQFF.

This clonotype appeared a few times. The rearrangement joins TRBV15 to TRBJ2-1, with D unclear. Germline V gene data show CDR1 as LNHNV and CDR2 as YYDKDF (reference sequence). The V and J ends lost 3 bases and 8 bases respectively, with 14 bases between them. The CDR3 consists of 14 residues. The CDR3 reads CATSRVGRGDEQFF. CDR3 nucleotide sequence: TGTGCCACCAGCAGGGTGGGTCGCGGCGATGAGCAGTTCTTC.

This sequence joins TRBV6-5 and TRBJ2-3, with D maybe TRBD1 (7 bases). V shed 8 bases and J shed 5 bases, with 14 bases lying between them. The CDR3 loop spans 13 amino acids. CDR1 and CDR2 (germline): MNHEY, SVGAGI. CDR3 in amino acids: CASGGGAGDTQYF. For the CDR3, the DNA is TGTGCCAGCGGAGGGGGCGCAGGAGATACGCAGTATTTT.

The chain combines TRBV28 with TRBJ1-5; 7 bases are shared with TRBD1. The CDR3 covers 15 residues. Unmatched junction bases numbered 2, after V lost 3 bases and J lost 0 bases. In germline, CDR1 is MDHEN, CDR2 SYDVKM. The CDR3 DNA is TGTGCCAGCAGTTTCCACAGGGGTAGCAATCAGCCCCAGCATTTT. Amino acids: CASSFHRGSNQPQHF.

This chain links TRBV6-2 or TRBV6-3 with TRBJ2-7, with D possibly being TRBD1 or TRBD2 (5 bases each). CDR3 size: 13 residues. Looked up from germline, CDR1 is MNHEY and CDR2 is SVGEGT. Trimming stripped 8 bases from V and 0 bases from J, with 11 bases between. The CDR3 coding sequence is TGTGCCAGCGGACGGGGCAGCTCCTACGAGCAGTACTTC. Translation: CASGRGSSYEQYF.

This clonotype was counted ten times or more. V and J are TRBV5-1 and TRBJ2-7; D possibly matches TRBD1 or TRBD2 (6 bases each). Germline values: CDR1 SGHRS, CDR2 YFSETQ. The V end was cut by 0 bases, the J end by 2 bases, with 18 bases between. CDR3 size: 17 residues. CDR3 region: CASSLVRRGEQAYEQYF. The CDR3 DNA reads as TGCGCCAGCAGCTTGGTCCGAAGGGGGGAACAAGCCTACGAGCAGTACTTC.

This chain uses TRBV20-1 with TRBJ2-7; no clear D. There are 15 residues in the CDR3. Germline lookup yields CDR1 DFQATT and CDR2 SNEGSKA (reference sequence). The V and J ends lost 5 bases and 0 bases respectively, with 17 bases between them. As DNA, the CDR3 is TGCAGTGCTGCCCAGGACGGAAGGAGCTCCTACGAGCAGTACTTC. This codes for CSAAQDGRSSYEQYF.

The V gene is TRBV18, the J gene TRBJ1-1, with 8 bases aligning to TRBD1. CDR1 and CDR2 (germline): KGHSH, LQKENI. Losses at the gene ends were 6 bases for V and 11 bases for J; bases not matched to a gene: 20. There are 16 residues in the CDR3. This CDR3 is CASSEKGDGQGSYAFF. The CDR3 DNA reads TGTGCCAGCTCCGAGAAGGGAGACGGACAGGGAAGTTACGCTTTCTTT.